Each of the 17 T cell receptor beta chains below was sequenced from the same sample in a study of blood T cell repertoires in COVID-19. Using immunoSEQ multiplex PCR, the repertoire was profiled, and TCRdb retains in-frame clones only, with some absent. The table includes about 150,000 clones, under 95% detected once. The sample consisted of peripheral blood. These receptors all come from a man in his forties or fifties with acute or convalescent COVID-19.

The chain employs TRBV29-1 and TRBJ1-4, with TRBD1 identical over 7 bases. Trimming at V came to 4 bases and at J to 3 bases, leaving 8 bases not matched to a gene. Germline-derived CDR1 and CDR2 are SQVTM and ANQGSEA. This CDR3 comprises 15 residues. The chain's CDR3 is CSVASLGTANEKLFF. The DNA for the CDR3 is TGCAGCGTTGCTAGTTTAGGGACAGCTAATGAAAAACTGTTTTTT.

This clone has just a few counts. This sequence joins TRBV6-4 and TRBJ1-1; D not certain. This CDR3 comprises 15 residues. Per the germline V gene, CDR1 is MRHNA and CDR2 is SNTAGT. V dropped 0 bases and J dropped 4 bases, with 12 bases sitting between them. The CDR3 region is CASSDSPGGTTEAFF. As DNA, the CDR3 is TGTGCCAGCAGTGACTCCCCCGGCGGAACCACTGAAGCTTTCTTT.

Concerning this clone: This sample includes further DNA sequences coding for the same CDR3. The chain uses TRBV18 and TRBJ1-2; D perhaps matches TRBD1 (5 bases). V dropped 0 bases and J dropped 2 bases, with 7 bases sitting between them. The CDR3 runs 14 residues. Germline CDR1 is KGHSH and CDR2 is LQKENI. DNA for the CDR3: TGTGCCAGCTCACCACCGTCAGGGAACTATGGCTACACCTTC. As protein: CASSPPSGNYGYTF.

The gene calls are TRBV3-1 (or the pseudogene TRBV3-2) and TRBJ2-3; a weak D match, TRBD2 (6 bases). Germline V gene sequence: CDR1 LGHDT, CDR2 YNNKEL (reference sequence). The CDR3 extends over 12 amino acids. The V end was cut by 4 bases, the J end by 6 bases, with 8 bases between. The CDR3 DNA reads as TGTGCCAGCAGCCTTCTAGCGGATACGCAGTATTTT. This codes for CASSLLADTQYF.

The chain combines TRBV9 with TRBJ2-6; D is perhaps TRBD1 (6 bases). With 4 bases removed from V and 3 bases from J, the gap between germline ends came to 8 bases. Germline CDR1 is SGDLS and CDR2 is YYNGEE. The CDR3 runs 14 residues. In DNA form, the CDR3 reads TGTGCCAGCAGCTACAGGGTTGGGGCCAACGTCCTGACTTTC. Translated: CASSYRVGANVLTF. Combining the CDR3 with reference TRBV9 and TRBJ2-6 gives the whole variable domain DSGVTQTPKHLITATGQRVTLRCSPRSGDLSVYWYQQSLDQGLQFLIQYYNGEERAKGNILERFSAQQFPDLHSELNLSSLELGDSALYFCASSYRVGANVLTFGAGSRLTVL.

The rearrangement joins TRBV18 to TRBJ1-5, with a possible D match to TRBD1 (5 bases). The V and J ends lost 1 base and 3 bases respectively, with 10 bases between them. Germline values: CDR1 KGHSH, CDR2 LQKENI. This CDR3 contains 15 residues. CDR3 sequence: CASSPQGIHNQPQHF. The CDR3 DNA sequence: TGTGCCAGCTCACCACAGGGGATACACAATCAGCCCCAGCATTTT.

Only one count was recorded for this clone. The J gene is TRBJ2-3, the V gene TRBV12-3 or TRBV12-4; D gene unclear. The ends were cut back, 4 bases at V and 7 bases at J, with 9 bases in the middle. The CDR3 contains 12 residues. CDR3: CASSSQSYTQYF. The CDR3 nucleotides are TGTGCCAGCAGTTCCCAATCATATACGCAGTATTTT.

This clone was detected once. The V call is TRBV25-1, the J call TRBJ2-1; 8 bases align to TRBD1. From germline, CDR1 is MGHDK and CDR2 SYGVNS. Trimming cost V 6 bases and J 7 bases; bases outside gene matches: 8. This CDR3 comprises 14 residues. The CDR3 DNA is TGTGCCAGCAGGGGTCACAGGGGGGCAAATGAGCAGTTCTTC. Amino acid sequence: CASRGHRGANEQFF.

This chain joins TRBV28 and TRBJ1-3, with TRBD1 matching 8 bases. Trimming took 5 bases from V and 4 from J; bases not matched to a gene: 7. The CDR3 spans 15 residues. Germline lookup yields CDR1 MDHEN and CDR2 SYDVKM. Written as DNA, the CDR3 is TGTGCCAGCAGTAGCCAGGGGGCCAAAGGAAACACCATATATTTT. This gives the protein CASSSQGAKGNTIYF.

CDR3 protein: CASSQVGGQPQHF. In DNA, the CDR3 is TGTGCCAGCAGCCAAGTTGGCGGACAGCCCCAGCATTTT. The chain combines TRBV14 with TRBJ1-5, with D hard to call. CDR1 and CDR2 (germline): SGHDN, FVKESK. V was trimmed by 1 base and J by 7 bases, leaving 8 bases between them. CDR3 length: 13 residues.

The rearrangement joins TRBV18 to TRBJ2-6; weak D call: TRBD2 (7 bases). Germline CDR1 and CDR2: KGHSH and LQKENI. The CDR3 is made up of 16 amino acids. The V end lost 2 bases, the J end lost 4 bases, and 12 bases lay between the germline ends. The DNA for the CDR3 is TGTGCCAGCTCACCATTGGGGGGGCAAGGGGCCAACGTCCTGACTTTC. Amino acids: CASSPLGGQGANVLTF.

CDR3 sequence: CATSDLRAGGEGKETQYF. The CDR3 nucleotides read TGTGCCACCAGTGATTTGCGGGCAGGGGGCGAAGGGAAAGAGACCCAGTACTTC. The V call is TRBV24-1, the J call TRBJ2-5; 8 bases are a match to TRBD1. The ends lost 0 bases at V and 3 bases at J; junction bases unmatched: 11. The CDR3 loop spans 18 amino acids. The V gene's germline CDR1 is KGHDR and CDR2 SFDVKD.

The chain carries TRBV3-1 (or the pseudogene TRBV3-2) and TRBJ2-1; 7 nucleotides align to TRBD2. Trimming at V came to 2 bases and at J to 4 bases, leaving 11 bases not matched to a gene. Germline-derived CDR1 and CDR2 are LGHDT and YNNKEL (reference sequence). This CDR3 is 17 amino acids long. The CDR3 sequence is CASSQTKRDRWYNEQFF. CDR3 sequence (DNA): TGTGCCAGCAGCCAAACAAAGCGGGATCGATGGTACAATGAGCAGTTCTTC.

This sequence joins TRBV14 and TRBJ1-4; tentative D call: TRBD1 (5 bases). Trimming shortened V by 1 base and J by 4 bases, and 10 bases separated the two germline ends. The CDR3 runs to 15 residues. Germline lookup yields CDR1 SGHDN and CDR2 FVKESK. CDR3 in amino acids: CASSQVFGGNEKLFF. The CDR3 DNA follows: TGTGCCAGCAGCCAAGTGTTCGGGGGTAATGAAAAACTGTTTTTT.

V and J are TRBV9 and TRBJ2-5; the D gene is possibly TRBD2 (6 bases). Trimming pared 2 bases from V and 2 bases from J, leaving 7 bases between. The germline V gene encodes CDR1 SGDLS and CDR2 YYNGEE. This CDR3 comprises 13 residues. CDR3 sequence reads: CASSVGLQETQYF. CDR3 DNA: TGTGCCAGCAGCGTCGGACTACAAGAGACCCAGTACTTC. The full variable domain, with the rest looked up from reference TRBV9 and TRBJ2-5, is DSGVTQTPKHLITATGQRVTLRCSPRSGDLSVYWYQQSLDQGLQFLIQYYNGEERAKGNILERFSAQQFPDLHSELNLSSLELGDSALYFCASSVGLQETQYFGPGTRLLVL.

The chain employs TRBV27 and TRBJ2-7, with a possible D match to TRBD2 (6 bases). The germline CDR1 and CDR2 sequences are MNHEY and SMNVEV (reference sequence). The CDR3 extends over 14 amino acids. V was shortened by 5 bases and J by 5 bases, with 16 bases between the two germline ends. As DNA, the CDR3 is TGTGCCAGCAGTCCGGGACTGGAAGGGAACGAGCAGTACTTC. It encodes CASSPGLEGNEQYF.

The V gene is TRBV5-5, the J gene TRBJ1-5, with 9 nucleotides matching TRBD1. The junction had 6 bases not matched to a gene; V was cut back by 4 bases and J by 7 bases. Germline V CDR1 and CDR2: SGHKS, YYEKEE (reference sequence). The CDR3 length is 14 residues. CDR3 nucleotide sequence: TGTGCCAGCAGCGAGGGACAGGGTCGACAGCCCCAGCATTTT. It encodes CASSEGQGRQPQHF.